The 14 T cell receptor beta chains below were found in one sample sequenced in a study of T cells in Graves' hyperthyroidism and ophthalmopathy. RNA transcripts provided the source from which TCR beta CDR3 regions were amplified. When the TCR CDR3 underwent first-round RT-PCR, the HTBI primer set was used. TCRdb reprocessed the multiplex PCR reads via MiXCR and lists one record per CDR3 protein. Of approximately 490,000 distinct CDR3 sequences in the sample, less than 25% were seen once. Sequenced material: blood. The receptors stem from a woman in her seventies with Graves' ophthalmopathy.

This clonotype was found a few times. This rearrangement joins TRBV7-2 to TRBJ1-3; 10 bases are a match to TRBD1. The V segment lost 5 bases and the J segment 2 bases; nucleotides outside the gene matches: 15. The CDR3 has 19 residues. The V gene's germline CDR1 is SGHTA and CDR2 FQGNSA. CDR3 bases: TGTGCCAGCAGCCCGCACGGACAGGGGGTAGGCCGAACTGGAAACACCATATATTTT. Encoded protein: CASSPHGQGVGRTGNTIYF.

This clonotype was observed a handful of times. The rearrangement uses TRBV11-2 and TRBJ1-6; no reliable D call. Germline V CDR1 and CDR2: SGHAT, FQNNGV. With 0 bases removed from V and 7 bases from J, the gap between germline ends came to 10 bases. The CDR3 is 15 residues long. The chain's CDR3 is CASSLDGRLNSPLHF. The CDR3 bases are TGTGCCAGCAGCTTAGATGGCAGGCTAAATTCACCCCTCCACTTT.

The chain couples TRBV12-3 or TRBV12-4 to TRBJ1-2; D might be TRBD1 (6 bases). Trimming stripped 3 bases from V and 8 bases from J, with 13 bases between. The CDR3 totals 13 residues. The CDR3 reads CASSLRGRSGYTF. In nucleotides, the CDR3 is TGTGCCAGCAGTTTGCGGGGGCGATCAGGCTACACCTTC.

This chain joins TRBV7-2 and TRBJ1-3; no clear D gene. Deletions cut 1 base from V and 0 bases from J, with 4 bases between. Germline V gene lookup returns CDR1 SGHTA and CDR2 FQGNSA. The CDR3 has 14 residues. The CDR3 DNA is TGTGCCAGCAGCTTAGTCAACTCTGGAAACACCATATATTTT. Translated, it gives CASSLVNSGNTIYF.

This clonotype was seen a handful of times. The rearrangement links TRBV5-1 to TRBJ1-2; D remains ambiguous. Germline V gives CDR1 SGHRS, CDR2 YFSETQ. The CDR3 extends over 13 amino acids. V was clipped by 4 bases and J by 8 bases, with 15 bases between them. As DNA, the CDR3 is TGCGCCAGCAGCGATTCTCTCGGTCGAGGCTACACCTTC. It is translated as CASSDSLGRGYTF.

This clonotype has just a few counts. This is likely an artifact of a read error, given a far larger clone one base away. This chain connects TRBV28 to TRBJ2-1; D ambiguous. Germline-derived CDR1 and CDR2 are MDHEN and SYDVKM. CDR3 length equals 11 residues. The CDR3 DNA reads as TGTGCCAGCAATTTACGTAATGAGCAGTTCTTC. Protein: CASNLRNEQFF.

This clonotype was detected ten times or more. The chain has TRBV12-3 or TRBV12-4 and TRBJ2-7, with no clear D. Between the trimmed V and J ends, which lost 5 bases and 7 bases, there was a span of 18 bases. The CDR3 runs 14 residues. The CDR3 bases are TGTGCCAGCAGTCAGAACAGAAGAAGTCGGGAGCAGTACTTC. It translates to CASSQNRRSREQYF.

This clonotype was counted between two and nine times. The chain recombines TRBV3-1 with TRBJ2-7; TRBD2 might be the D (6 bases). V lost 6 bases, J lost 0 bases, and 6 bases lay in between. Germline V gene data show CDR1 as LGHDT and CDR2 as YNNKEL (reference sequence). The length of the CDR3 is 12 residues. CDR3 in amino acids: CASRRDSYEQYF. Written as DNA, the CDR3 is TGTGCCAGCAGGCGGGACTCCTACGAGCAGTACTTC.

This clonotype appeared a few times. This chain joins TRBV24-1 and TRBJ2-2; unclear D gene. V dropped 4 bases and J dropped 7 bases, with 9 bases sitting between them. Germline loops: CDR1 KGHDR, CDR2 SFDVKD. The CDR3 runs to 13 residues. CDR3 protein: CATSDGFVGELFF. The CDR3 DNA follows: TGTGCCACCAGTGACGGATTTGTCGGGGAGCTGTTTTTT.

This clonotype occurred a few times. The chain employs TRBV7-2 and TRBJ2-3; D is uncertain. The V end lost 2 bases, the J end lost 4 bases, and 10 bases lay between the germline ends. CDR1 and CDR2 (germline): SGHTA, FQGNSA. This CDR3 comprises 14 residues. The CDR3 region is CASSLSGPPDTQYF. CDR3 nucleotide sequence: TGTGCCAGCAGCTTATCCGGCCCACCAGATACGCAGTATTTT.

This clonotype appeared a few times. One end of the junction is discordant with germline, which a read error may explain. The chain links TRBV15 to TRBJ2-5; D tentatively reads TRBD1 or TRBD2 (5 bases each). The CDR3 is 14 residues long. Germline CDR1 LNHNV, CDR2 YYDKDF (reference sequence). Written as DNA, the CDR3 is TGTGCTACCAGCAGAGACACAAGCCCGGGACCTCAGTACTTC. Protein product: CATSRDTSPGPQYF.

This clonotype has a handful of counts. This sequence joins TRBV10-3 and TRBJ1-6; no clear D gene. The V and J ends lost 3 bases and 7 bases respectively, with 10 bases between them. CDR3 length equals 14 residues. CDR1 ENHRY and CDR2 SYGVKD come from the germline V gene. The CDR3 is CAISDSFKNSPLHF. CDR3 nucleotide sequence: TGTGCCATCAGTGACTCTTTCAAGAATTCACCCCTCCACTTT.

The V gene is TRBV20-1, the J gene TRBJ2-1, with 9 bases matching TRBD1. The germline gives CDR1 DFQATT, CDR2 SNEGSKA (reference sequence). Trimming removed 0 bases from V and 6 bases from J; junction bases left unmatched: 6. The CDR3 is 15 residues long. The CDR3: CSARDRVTGGNEQFF. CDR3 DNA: TGCAGTGCTAGAGATCGAGTGACAGGGGGCAATGAGCAGTTCTTC.

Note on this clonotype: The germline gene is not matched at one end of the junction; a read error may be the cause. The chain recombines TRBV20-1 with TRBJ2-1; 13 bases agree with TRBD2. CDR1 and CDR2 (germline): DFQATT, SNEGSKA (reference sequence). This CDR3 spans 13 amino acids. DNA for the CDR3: TGCGGTGCTAGAACTAGCGGGGGGGCCATGGCGTTCTTC. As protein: CGARTSGGAMAFF.